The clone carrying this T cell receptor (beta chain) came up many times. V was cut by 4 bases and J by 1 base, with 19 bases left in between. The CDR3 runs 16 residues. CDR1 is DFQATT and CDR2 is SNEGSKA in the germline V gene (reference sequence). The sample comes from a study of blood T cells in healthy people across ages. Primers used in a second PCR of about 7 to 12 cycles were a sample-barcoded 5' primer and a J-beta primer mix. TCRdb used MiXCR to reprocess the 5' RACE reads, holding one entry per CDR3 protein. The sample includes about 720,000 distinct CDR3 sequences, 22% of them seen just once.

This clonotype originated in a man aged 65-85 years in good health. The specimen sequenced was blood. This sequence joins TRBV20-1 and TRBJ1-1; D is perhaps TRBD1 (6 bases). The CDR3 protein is CSATTSRGAGNTEAFF. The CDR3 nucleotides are TGCAGTGCTACCACGAGTCGGGGGGCGGGGAACACTGAAGCTTTCTTT.